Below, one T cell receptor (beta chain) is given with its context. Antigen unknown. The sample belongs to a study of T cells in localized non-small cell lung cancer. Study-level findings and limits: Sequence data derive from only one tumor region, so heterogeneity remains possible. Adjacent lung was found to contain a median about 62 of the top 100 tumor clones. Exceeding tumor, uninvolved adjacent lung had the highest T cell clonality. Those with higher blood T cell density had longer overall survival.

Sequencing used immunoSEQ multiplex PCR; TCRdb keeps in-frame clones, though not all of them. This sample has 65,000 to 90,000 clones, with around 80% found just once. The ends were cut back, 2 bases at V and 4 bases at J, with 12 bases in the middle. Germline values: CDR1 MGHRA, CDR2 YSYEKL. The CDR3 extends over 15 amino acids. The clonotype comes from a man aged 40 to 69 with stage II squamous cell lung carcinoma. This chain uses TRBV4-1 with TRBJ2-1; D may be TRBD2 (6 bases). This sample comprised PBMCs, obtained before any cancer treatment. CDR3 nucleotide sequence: TGCGCCAGCAGCCAACCCCAGGAGGGATACAATGAGCAGTTCTTC. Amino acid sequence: CASSQPQEGYNEQFF.